These T cell receptor beta chains were read from a single sample in a study of T cells after yellow fever vaccination. TCRdb ran MiXCR on the 5' RACE reads and lists one entry per CDR3 protein. The sample consists of fewer than 650,000 distinct CDR3 sequences, less than 25% of them appearing once. The material sequenced was PBMCs, taken roughly 20 days after the first yellow fever vaccination. These receptors were obtained from a man between 18 and 29 years old who received the YFV17D yellow fever vaccine. Both conserved end residues are part of each CDR3. Each record gives: CDR3 DNA, CDR3 protein, V gene, D gene, J gene, clone size. A D gene is named only where the DNA matches it firmly. The size entry is marked missing in some rows and otherwise reads once, few, many or a size class.

TGTGCCAGCAGGCCCAGGACTTTAGGGGCGGAGACCCAGTACTTC CASRPRTLGAETQYF TRBV6-1 . TRBJ2-5 .
TGTGCCAGCGGCTCCCGGGTAGGCTCCTACAATGAGCAGTTCTTC CASGSRVGSYNEQFF TRBV12-3/TRBV12-4 . TRBJ2-1 .
TGTGCCAGCAGCTGGGGCCTAGCGGGGGGTTACAATGAGCAGTTCTTC CASSWGLAGGYNEQFF TRBV7-2 TRBD2 TRBJ2-1 few
TGTGCCAGCAGCCACCCAGGAAACACAGATACGCAGTATTTT CASSHPGNTDTQYF TRBV4-2 . TRBJ2-3 few
TGTGCCAGCAGCTGGGTTACATGGGAGACCCAGTACTTC CASSWVTWETQYF TRBV12-3/TRBV12-4 . TRBJ2-5 .
TGCAGTGCTAGAGTTTATGAAGCGGGGGCGAACACCGGGGAGCTGTTTTTT CSARVYEAGANTGELFF TRBV20-1 TRBD2 TRBJ2-2 many
TGTGCCAGCAGCTTAGGCCCCACGACGGGGGGGAGGGAGACCCAGTACTTC CASSLGPTTGGRETQYF TRBV11-2 TRBD2 TRBJ2-5 .
TGCGCCAGCAGCTACTTGCCCCCTAATCTCGACAGCGGGGAGCAGTACTTC CASSYLPPNLDSGEQYF TRBV5-1 . TRBJ2-7 few
TGTGCCAGCAGCCAAGCTATTGGGGACAGAACCTACAATGAGCAGTTCTTC CASSQAIGDRTYNEQFF TRBV3-1 TRBD1 TRBJ2-1 .
TGTGCCAGCAGCTGGAGGGACCAAGGGATTACAGATACGCAGTATTTT CASSWRDQGITDTQYF TRBV7-9 . TRBJ2-3 .
TGCGCCAGCAGACCCGGGACAGGGTCTCTCGAGCAGTACTTC CASRPGTGSLEQYF TRBV5-1 TRBD1 TRBJ2-7 few
TGTGCCAGCAGAACGACAGGACTAAAGAGGGAGCAGTACTTC CASRTTGLKREQYF TRBV5-6 . TRBJ2-7 .
TGCAGCGACGCGGGACAGACTAACTATGGCTACACCTTC CSDAGQTNYGYTF TRBV29-1 TRBD1 TRBJ1-2 few
TGTGCCAGCCGGACTAGCCCCACCGGGGAGCTGTTTTTT CASRTSPTGELFF TRBV2 TRBD2 TRBJ2-2 .
TGTGCCAGCAGCAAGGGCGACGGACAGGGTTGGACCACAGATACGCAGTATTTT CASSKGDGQGWTTDTQYF TRBV14 TRBD1 TRBJ2-3 few
TGCAGTGCTAGGGGCAGGCGCAGGGGGACCCTCCACTTT CSARGRRRGTLHF TRBV20-1 TRBD1 TRBJ1-6 .
TGTGCCAGCAGCTTGGACAACATGAACACTGAAGCTTTCTTT CASSLDNMNTEAFF TRBV5-4 . TRBJ1-1 .
TGTGCCAGCAGTTACGGTATTAGGGGTACGAAGACCCAGTACTTC CASSYGIRGTKTQYF TRBV6-2/TRBV6-3 . TRBJ2-5 .
TGCGCCAGCAGTGTCGGGAGGGGGGAGCGAGTAGATACGCAGTATTTT CASSVGRGERVDTQYF TRBV10-2 TRBD2 TRBJ2-3 few
TGTGCCAGCAGCCAAGATATTGCGACAGGGGGGATTCAGTACTTC CASSQDIATGGIQYF TRBV3-1 TRBD1 TRBJ2-4 few
TGTGCCTGGAGGGCAGGTAACCAAGAGACCCAGTACTTC CAWRAGNQETQYF TRBV30 . TRBJ2-5 .
TGTGCCAGCGTAATTCCGGGACAGGGGATCCGGAATGAGCAGTTCTTC CASVIPGQGIRNEQFF TRBV2 TRBD1 TRBJ2-1 .
TGCGCCAGCAGCCAAGCCGGGACAGGGGACACCGGGGAGCTGTTTTTT CASSQAGTGDTGELFF TRBV4-3 TRBD1 TRBJ2-2 .
TGTGCCAGCAGCCCGGGACAGGGGACTGAAGCTTTCTTT CASSPGQGTEAFF TRBV12-3/TRBV12-4 TRBD1 TRBJ1-1 many
TGCAGCGCTCCACTAGCGGGGGCCCTCACCGGGGAGCTGTTTTTT CSAPLAGALTGELFF TRBV29-1 TRBD2 TRBJ2-2 .
TGCGCCAGCAGCCGCGGACAGGGATTCAATCAGCCCCAGCATTTT CASSRGQGFNQPQHF TRBV4-1 TRBD1 TRBJ1-5 few
TGTGCCAGTTCACGGAAAGGGTTTGCCTACGAGCAGTACTTC CASSRKGFAYEQYF TRBV12-3/TRBV12-4 . TRBJ2-7 .
TGCAGTGCTAGAGCCCGGGACTACTACAATGAGCAGTTCTTC CSARARDYYNEQFF TRBV20-1 TRBD2 TRBJ2-1 .
TGCAGCGTTTCCCTAGCGGGGGGGACCCTAGATACGCAGTATTTT CSVSLAGGTLDTQYF TRBV29-1 TRBD2 TRBJ2-3 .
TGCGCCAGCAGCCAAGCGCAGAGCACAGATACGCAGTATTTT CASSQAQSTDTQYF TRBV4-3 . TRBJ2-3 few
TGTGCCAGCAGCGACGGCAGGGGATCCCTCGGGGAGCAGTACTTC CASSDGRGSLGEQYF TRBV7-9 . TRBJ2-7 .
TGTGCCACCCAAGGGGGAGGGGGTGAGCAGTTCTTC CATQGGGGEQFF TRBV19 . TRBJ2-1 .
TGTGCCAACCAGCGGGGGCCGAACACCGGGGAGCTGTTTTTT CANQRGPNTGELFF TRBV7-9 TRBD2 TRBJ2-2 few
TGTGCCAGCAGTGAGTGGCAGAACACTGAAGCTTTCTTT CASSEWQNTEAFF TRBV25-1 . TRBJ1-1 .
TGTGCCAGCAGACCACCGGGCCTCTCCTACAATGAGCAGTTCTTC CASRPPGLSYNEQFF TRBV6-2/TRBV6-3 . TRBJ2-1 few
TGTGCCTCCTCCGGGCCGATCCGCAGGGCTCTAGGAACAGATACGCAGTATTTT CASSGPIRRALGTDTQYF TRBV3-1 . TRBJ2-3 .
TGTGCCAGCAGCCAAGTTACAGGGCCCGCTGAGACCCAGTACTTC CASSQVTGPAETQYF TRBV3-1 . TRBJ2-5 .
TGTGCCAGCAGTACAACAGGGAACGTAGTCTATGGCTACACCTTC CASSTTGNVVYGYTF TRBV28 . TRBJ1-2 .
TGTGCCAGCAGCTTATATAGTCGGGGGGGACAAGAGACCCAGTACTTC CASSLYSRGGQETQYF TRBV7-2 TRBD2 TRBJ2-5 .
TGTGCCAGCAGTCCCATGCCAGCCCTTAATTCACCCCTCCACTTT CASSPMPALNSPLHF TRBV5-5 . TRBJ1-6 .
TGTGCCAGCAGCTGGCAGGGATTCCCAGATACGCAGTATTTT CASSWQGFPDTQYF TRBV7-3 . TRBJ2-3 .
TGCGCCAGCAGCTTGGGTGACAGTACGGGCTACACCTTC CASSLGDSTGYTF TRBV5-1 . TRBJ1-2 few
TGCGCCAGCAGCCAATCCCCGGGACAGGGGCACTATGGCTACACCTTC CASSQSPGQGHYGYTF TRBV4-1 TRBD1 TRBJ1-2 few
TGCGCCAGCGGCCGGGACAGCAGGTACTACAATGAGCAGTTCTTC CASGRDSRYYNEQFF TRBV5-1 TRBD1 TRBJ2-1 many
TGCGCCAGCACCCGACAGGGGAACACAGATACGCAGTATTTT CASTRQGNTDTQYF TRBV5-1 TRBD1 TRBJ2-3 few
TGTGCCAGTAGGGAGGAGTGGCGGCAGCCCCAGCATTTT CASREEWRQPQHF TRBV19 . TRBJ1-5 few
TGTGCCAGCAGCTTAGCCCGGACAGGGTTGTCTCCCTACGAGCAGTACTTC CASSLARTGLSPYEQYF TRBV7-9 TRBD1 TRBJ2-7 few
TGTGCCAGTAGTTTCCAGGGTGGCAGAAAGACCCAGTACTTC CASSFQGGRKTQYF TRBV19 . TRBJ2-5 .
TGTGCCAGTAGTGTGAGTGAACCCTACGAGCAGTACTTC CASSVSEPYEQYF TRBV19 . TRBJ2-7 few
TGCGCCAGCAGCCAAAGGACTAGCGGGGGTTACAATGAGCAGTTCTTC CASSQRTSGGYNEQFF TRBV4-1 TRBD2 TRBJ2-1 few
TGCGCCAGCAGCCAAGAAACTAGCGGGGGACCGTACAATGAGCAGTTCTTC CASSQETSGGPYNEQFF TRBV4-3 TRBD2 TRBJ2-1 .
TGTGCCAGCTCAGCAGCCGGGACAGGGGGCTACACCTTC CASSAAGTGGYTF TRBV18 TRBD1 TRBJ1-2 few
TGCAGCGTCGCCGGGACAGACTTTAATTCACCCCTCCACTTT CSVAGTDFNSPLHF TRBV29-1 TRBD1 TRBJ1-6 once
TGTGCCAGCAGTTGGGGACAGGGGGCCATGAACACTGAAGCTTTCTTT CASSWGQGAMNTEAFF TRBV12-3/TRBV12-4 TRBD1 TRBJ1-1 few
TGTGCCAGCAGCTTATCGAGAGGAGGGGGTAACACTGAAGCTTTCTTT CASSLSRGGGNTEAFF TRBV7-9 . TRBJ1-1 .
TGCGCCAGCAGCCAAGCAGCGGGGGCTAGCACAGATACGCAGTATTTT CASSQAAGASTDTQYF TRBV4-3 TRBD2 TRBJ2-3 few
TGTGCCAGCAGCTTAGAGCCGGGGTCGAACACCGGGGAGCTGTTTTTT CASSLEPGSNTGELFF TRBV7-2 . TRBJ2-2 .